The 26 T cell receptor beta chains presented below share a single source sample, sequenced in a study of shared clonotypes between healthy human individuals. Profiled with immunoSEQ multiplex PCR; TCRdb holds only in-frame clones, not every one. The sample carries about 490,000 clones, roughly 80% recorded once. Sequencing was carried out using PBMCs. The receptors come from a middle-aged woman in good health. Some clones in this sample may be carry-over from other donors' samples.

V gene TRBV27 combines with J gene TRBJ1-1, with D perhaps TRBD1 (6 bases). V was pared by 3 bases and J by 10 bases, with 15 bases between. This CDR3 is built from 13 residues. Germline V CDR1 and CDR2: MNHEY, SMNVEV (reference sequence). The CDR3 DNA reads TGTGCCAGCAGTTTTCGGTCGGCGGGGGCAGCTTTCTTT. It encodes CASSFRSAGAAFF.

Turning to this clone: A far larger clone is one base from this, pointing to a likely read error. The chain uses TRBV5-4 and TRBJ2-7; D perhaps matches TRBD1 (6 bases). Germline V gene data show CDR1 as SGHNT and CDR2 as YYREEE (reference sequence). With 0 bases removed from V and 5 bases from J, the gap between germline ends came to 12 bases. There are 14 residues in the CDR3. DNA of the CDR3: TGTGCCAGCAGCTTGGGGACAGACACCCACGAGCAGTACTTC. This translates into CASSLGTDTHEQYF.

This sequence joins TRBV9 and TRBJ2-3; TRBD1 aligns across 9 bases. From germline, CDR1 is SGDLS and CDR2 YYNGEE. This CDR3 region has 16 residues. Germline trimming cut 4 bases from V and 7 bases from J; bases unmatched to any gene: 13. CDR3 nucleotides: TGTGCCAGCAGCTCCGCAAGTGGGACAGGGACGAATACGCAGTATTTT. Translated, it gives CASSSASGTGTNTQYF.

For this clone: A far larger clone lies a single base away; this is likely a read error. The chain has TRBV2 and TRBJ1-4; 9 bases map to TRBD1. The CDR3 has 14 residues. CDR1 and CDR2 (germline): SNHLY, FYNNEI. Trimming cost V 7 bases and J 8 bases; bases outside gene matches: 8. CDR3 coding DNA: TGTGCCAGCAACATGGGACAGGGAGGCGAAAAACTGTTTTTT. It codes for CASNMGQGGEKLFF.

CDR3 nucleotide sequence: TGCAGCGTTGAACTTGGGGGCACCATTGGCAATGAGCAGTTCTTC. It is translated as CSVELGGTIGNEQFF. The chain recombines TRBV29-1 with TRBJ2-1; D may be TRBD1 (6 bases). This CDR3 spans 15 amino acids. Germline CDR1 SQVTM, CDR2 ANQGSEA. Trimming pared 2 bases from V and 6 bases from J, leaving 17 bases between.

This chain uses TRBV2 with TRBJ1-3, with D perhaps TRBD1 (5 bases). V lost 5 bases and J lost 2, with 10 bases in between. The CDR3 runs 14 residues. Germline CDR1 is SNHLY and CDR2 is FYNNEI. The CDR3 DNA reads TGTGCCAGCAGTTCAGGGTCCGCTGGAAACACCATATATTTT. Translated, it gives CASSSGSAGNTIYF.

This chain links TRBV5-4 with TRBJ2-5, with D possibly TRBD2 on 6 matching bases. Germline V lookup: CDR1 SGHNT, CDR2 YYREEE (reference sequence). V shed 3 bases and J shed 5 bases, with 17 bases lying between them. This CDR3 has 15 amino acids. For the CDR3, the DNA is TGTGCCAGCAGCTCCACCGAGGAGGGTCTTGAGACCCAGTACTTC. Translation: CASSSTEEGLETQYF.

This clone was counted only a few times. The chain links TRBV6-9 to TRBJ1-5; D is undetermined. The CDR3 runs to 17 residues. CDR1 and CDR2 (germline): MNHGY, SVAAGI. V shed 0 bases and J shed 6 bases, with 18 bases lying between them. The CDR3 sequence: CASSYSWGVGDCQPQHF. The CDR3 nucleotides read TGTGCCAGCAGTTATTCTTGGGGAGTTGGGGATTGTCAGCCCCAGCATTTT.

V and J are TRBV28 and TRBJ2-3; TRBD1 aligns across 7 bases. Trimming removed 2 bases from V and 1 base from J; junction bases left unmatched: 0. This CDR3 is 14 amino acids long. Germline CDR1 MDHEN, CDR2 SYDVKM. CDR3 nucleotides: TGTGCCAGCAGTTTAGGGACAGGCACAGATACGCAGTATTTT. This codes for CASSLGTGTDTQYF.

The chain carries TRBV6-6 and TRBJ2-5; D gene unclear. Germline CDR1 reads MNHNY; CDR2 reads SVGAGI (reference sequence). CDR3 length equals 12 residues. V lost 8 bases to trimming and J lost 5 bases, with 12 bases between them. Here the CDR3 reads CASGRSMETQYF. As DNA, the CDR3 is TGTGCCAGCGGAAGGAGTATGGAGACCCAGTACTTC.

Many counts were recorded for this clone. V usage is TRBV6-5 and J usage is TRBJ2-3; 9 bases are a match to TRBD1. Trimming took 4 bases from V and 2 from J; bases not matched to a gene: 4. CDR1 MNHEY and CDR2 SVGAGI come from the germline V gene. This CDR3 region has 15 residues. In DNA form, the CDR3 reads TGTGCCAGCAGTTCCGGGACAGGGCACACAGATACGCAGTATTTT. Amino acids: CASSSGTGHTDTQYF.

Turning to this clone: Other DNA variants within this sample encode the same CDR3. The chain joins TRBV30 to TRBJ2-6; D is unclear. Trimming stripped 0 bases from V and 1 base from J, with 10 bases between. The CDR3 has 16 amino acids. From germline, CDR1 is GTSNPN and CDR2 SVGIG (reference sequence). CDR3 nucleotides: TGTGCCTGGAGTGTACTTGGGGTTTCTGGGGCCAACGTCCTGACTTTC. Its protein is CAWSVLGVSGANVLTF.

The chain has TRBV18 and TRBJ1-1; D perhaps matches TRBD1 (5 bases). CDR3 length: 13 amino acids. V was cut by 3 bases and J by 1 base, with 6 bases left in between. Germline V gives CDR1 KGHSH, CDR2 LQKENI. Here the CDR3 reads CASSPTGNTEAFF. The CDR3, as DNA: TGTGCCAGCTCACCCACAGGGAACACTGAAGCTTTCTTT.

The chain uses TRBV5-6 and TRBJ1-2; D is unclear. V was pared by 4 bases and J by 2 bases, with 9 bases between. Germline V gene data show CDR1 as SGHDT and CDR2 as YYEEEE. This CDR3 comprises 13 residues. For the CDR3, the DNA is TGTGCCAGCAGCCCCTTTGGGAACTATGGCTACACCTTC. The encoded protein is CASSPFGNYGYTF.

Points on this clone: Since a far larger clone is one base different, this is likely a read error. The chain recombines TRBV6-1 with TRBJ2-7; perhaps TRBD2 as D (6 bases). The CDR3 spans 15 residues. From germline, CDR1 is MNHNS and CDR2 SASEGT. The CDR3 DNA reads TGTGCCAGCAGTGAAGCGGAGGAGGGGTCCTGCGAGCAGTACTTC. Protein sequence: CASSEAEEGSCEQYF.

The J gene is TRBJ1-2, the V gene TRBV28, with 8 nucleotides matching TRBD1. The CDR3 spans 13 residues. Germline loops: CDR1 MDHEN, CDR2 SYDVKM. V shed 4 bases and J 5 bases; nucleotides not matched to a gene: 3. CDR3 sequence (DNA): TGTGCCAGCAGTTCAGGACAGGGATATGGCTACACCTTC. Translated: CASSSGQGYGYTF.

On this clone itself: The likely explanation is a read error, given a far larger clone one base away. The same CDR3 also results from other DNA sequences found in this sample. This chain joins TRBV29-1 and TRBJ2-7; maybe TRBD1 (5 bases). Germline V gene lookup returns CDR1 SQVTM and CDR2 ANQGSEA. V gave up 6 bases and J gave up 7 bases, with 25 bases separating them. CDR3 length: 15 amino acids. The CDR3 spells CSVASGFLGLREQYF. The CDR3 coding sequence is TGCAGCGTAGCCTCAGGGTTTCTTGGGCTTAGGGAGCAGTACTTC.

The chain has TRBV18 and TRBJ2-7; 12 bases fit TRBD1. The length of the CDR3 is 16 residues. With 2 bases clipped from V and 9 bases from J, the junction kept 11 bases outside the gene matches. CDR1 KGHSH and CDR2 LQKENI come from the germline V gene. The CDR3 region has the DNA TGTGCCAGCTCACCAGGGACAGGGGGCCGAGGGAGTGGGCAGTACTTC. This sequence encodes CASSPGTGGRGSGQYF. The variable domain in full, completed from reference TRBV18 and TRBJ2-7, reads NAGVMQNPRHLVRRRGQEARLRCSPMKGHSHVYWYRQLPEEGLKFMVYLQKENIIDESGMPKERFSAEFPKEGPSILRIQQVVRGDSAAYFCASSPGTGGRGSGQYFGPGTRLTVT.

The chain has TRBV5-4 and TRBJ2-7, with D unresolved. CDR3 length: 12 amino acids. The germline V and J ends were trimmed by 0 bases and 6 bases, with 7 bases remaining between them. Looked up from germline, CDR1 is SGHNT and CDR2 is YYREEE (reference sequence). The chain's CDR3 is CASSLETSEQYF. For the CDR3, the DNA is TGTGCCAGCAGCTTGGAGACATCCGAGCAGTACTTC.

To note about this clone: A read error may produce the germline difference seen at one junction end. The genes are TRBV28 and TRBJ1-1; D may be TRBD1 (5 bases). The CDR3 has 14 residues. CDR1 is MDHEN and CDR2 is SYDVKM in the germline V gene. DNA of the CDR3: TGCGCCACCGAAACAGGCGACAAACCCACTGAAGCTTTCTTT. This sequence encodes CATETGDKPTEAFF.

The genes are TRBV28 and TRBJ2-5; D is undetermined. The CDR3 spans 15 residues. Trimming left V 8 bases short and J 4 bases short, with 20 bases between. From germline, CDR1 is MDHEN and CDR2 SYDVKM. CDR3 DNA sequence: TGTGCCAGCCTTAAGGCCAGTTCGCGAGGAGAGACCCAGTACTTC. This encodes CASLKASSRGETQYF.

Points on this clone: Other DNA variants within this sample encode the same CDR3. The rearrangement uses TRBV30 and TRBJ1-2; D is possibly TRBD1 (6 bases). The CDR3 has 16 amino acids. The V gene lost 0 bases and the J gene lost 3 bases, with 17 bases spanning the gap. Germline CDR1 reads GTSNPN; CDR2 reads SVGIG (reference sequence). CDR3 region: CAWSVNPQGTHYGYTF. In nucleotides, the CDR3 is TGTGCCTGGAGTGTAAACCCGCAGGGGACTCACTATGGCTACACCTTC.

Only a few counts were recorded for this clone. J is TRBJ1-1 and V is TRBV20-1; D gene uncertain. Germline V gene lookup returns CDR1 DFQATT and CDR2 SNEGSKA (reference sequence). The V end was cut by 0 bases, the J end by 10 bases, with 9 bases between. The CDR3 has 11 amino acids. As DNA, the CDR3 is TGCAGTGCTAGAGATTTCGGGGTAGCTTTCTTT. This sequence encodes CSARDFGVAFF.

In the case of this clone: Only one base separates this from a far larger clonotype, so it likely reflects a read error. The chain is built from TRBV27 and TRBJ2-7; the match to TRBD2 covers 8 bases. This CDR3 is built from 15 residues. Germline V CDR1 and CDR2: MNHEY, SMNVEV (reference sequence). CDR3 bases: TGTGCCAGCGGTTTCAGCGGGAGCATCTCCTACGAGCAGTACTTC. It yields the protein CASGFSGSISYEQYF.

Comments on this clone: It differs at one base from a far larger clone, so likely a read error. The chain is built from TRBV27 and TRBJ1-1; D gene unclear. V lost 0 bases, J lost 2 bases, and 10 bases lay in between. The germline V gene has CDR1 MNHEY and CDR2 SMNVEV (reference sequence). The CDR3 contains 15 residues. The CDR3 DNA reads as TGTGCCAGCAGTTTATCATTGGGCTTCAACACTGAAGCTTTCTTT. It codes for CASSLSLGFNTEAFF.

CDR3 sequence: CASSPGLAGGKQFF. DNA of the CDR3: TGTGCCAGCAGCCCGGGACTAGCGGGAGGGAAGCAGTTCTTC. The rearrangement links TRBV13 to TRBJ2-1, with 16 bases fitting TRBD2. Trimming cost V 5 bases and J 11 bases; bases outside gene matches: 3. Germline V gene lookup returns CDR1 PRHDT and CDR2 FYEKMQ (reference sequence). The length of the CDR3 is 14 residues.